This T cell receptor (beta chain) derives from a study of T cells in Graves' hyperthyroidism and ophthalmopathy (dated by TCRdb to between 2018 and 2021). Describing the broader study: Peripheral blood was collected at initial diagnosis, before any treatment. To identify TCR V-J signatures that set the groups apart, the researchers used a discovery cohort of 100 patients, made up of approximately 43 with Graves' ophthalmopathy and 57 with stable Graves' hyperthyroidism. An independent validation cohort of around 19 hyperthyroidism patients and approximately 17 patients who later progressed to ophthalmopathy tested prospective prediction of ophthalmopathy. The 95 to 100 discovery patients were randomly split 7:3 into training and test sets. The study also compared thyroid tissue and blood T-cell repertoires from 6 or 7 Graves' hyperthyroidism patients. After sampling, hyperthyroidism patients received methimazole starting at 30 mg daily, and ophthalmopathy patients received high-dose intravenous methylprednisolone. TCR Vbeta CDR3 sequencing of 130 to 150 peripheral blood samples (approximately 44 ophthalmopathy, some 75 hyperthyroidism and some 17 progressor patients) is reported in the paper.

Ophthalmopathy patients had moderately to severely active disease, with a Clinical Activity Score of 3 or more, a NOSPECS grade of 4 or more, and a disease duration of less than 3 months. Patients with uncontrolled infections, other autoimmune diseases, pregnancy or lactation were excluded. Diagnoses were established on the basis of clinical symptoms, serum thyroxine and TRAb, thyroid ultrasound, and orbital computed tomography. PBMCs were isolated from 7.5 to 10 ml of fresh peripheral blood by Ficoll-Paque density gradient centrifugation. Total RNA was extracted with Trizol reagent, and quality was checked on an Agilent 2100 Bioanalyzer. Many counts were recorded for this clonotype. Its binding antigen is unknown. Qualities for individual bases were not recorded, and no much larger clone is one base off. The paper as a whole reports these results and caveats: Most expanded thyroid clonotypes (frequency above 0.001) were also detected in blood, suggesting blood repertoires may reflect thyroid immune responses. During validation, the model predicted progression to ophthalmopathy a median of approximately 6 months ahead of onset, with just under 71% sensitivity and 72.22% specificity. No statistical method was used to set the sample size in advance, and investigators knew the group allocation. A model built on a 13 V-J signature distinguished ophthalmopathy from stable hyperthyroidism, reaching roughly 88% sensitivity and under 84% specificity in cross-validation and 80%/75% in testing.

The TCR beta CDR3 regions were amplified from the RNA transcripts. For the first round of RT-PCR on the TCR CDR3, the HTBI primer set was used together with the Qiagen OneStep RT-PCR kit. The libraries were constructed in a second round of multiplex PCR and then size-selected and purified. The libraries were sequenced on an Illumina HiSeq2000 using paired-end 100 bp reads. Regarding the original processing steps: Raw data were processed with SOAPnuke, discarding reads with adapters, uncalled bases, mean Phred below 15, or no exact constant-primer or identifier match. COPE v1.2.5 was used to merge high-quality paired reads, and clonotypes were defined as unique nucleotide sequences. Clonotypes were aligned to IMGT TRBV, TRBD and TRBJ reference segments using MiTCR v1.1. Analysis was restricted to V-J combinations with a frequency above 0.0001, which covered roughly 99% of repertoires. A TCS score was defined as the ratio of F50 (clonal expansion) to E x V (chaos), with BLOSUM62-based TCRdist applied between CDR3 peptides within each V-J. Welch's t-statistics and random forest reduced around 550 V-J features to roughly 13, which were used in a naive Bayes classifier (R e1071). TCRdb reprocessed the public reads (quality trimming at Q25 with fastp, clone calling with MiXCR) and kept in-frame beta chains. Rows matching on CDR3 protein sequence are summarized as one entry with the most common DNA and genes. TCRdb, rather than the study authors, made the V and J calls. The sample includes a few hundred thousand distinct CDR3 sequences, with roughly 17% observed a single time. 17% of the sample comes from the top ten.

CDR1 and CDR2, per the germline V gene, are MDHEN and SYDVKM. From the cysteine up to the phenylalanine, the CDR3 has a length of 16 residues. Just CDR3 DNA is preserved here, 48 bases in frame from base 1. Relative to germline, V is missing 1 base and J is missing 2 bases, with 5 bases of the junction outside any gene match. The receptor chain draws on TRBV28 and TRBJ2-5, and 9 junctional nucleotides match TRBD2. The sequence was collected from a woman between 18 and 29 years old with Graves' ophthalmopathy. The sequenced material came from blood. CDR3 protein: CASSLSISGGQETQYF. The sequence in DNA is TGTGCCAGCAGTTTATCGATTAGCGGGGGACAAGAGACCCAGTACTTC. Beyond the CDR3, the reference TRBV28 and TRBJ2-5 genes provide the residues; the full variable domain reads: DVKVTQSSRYLVKRTGEKVFLECVQDMDHENMFWYRQDPGLGLRLIYFSYDVKMKEKGDIPEGYSVSREKKERFSLILESASTNQTSMYLCASSLSISGGQETQYFGPGTRLLVL.